The sample holds a few counts of the clone carrying this TCR beta chain. Its antigen is as yet unknown. The sample comes from a study of T cell repertoires in cytomegalovirus infection. Background on the study: Well-studied HLA-B-restricted CMV epitopes were used in the study alongside recently identified HLA-C-restricted ones. Public TCR beta signatures provided an indication of both CMV infection and a matching HLA type. Study findings and constraints: Identification of carriers of CMV plus the relevant HLA was achieved through cumulative public TCR beta family frequency. Ex vivo responses were dominated by HLA-C-restricted CMV-specific TCR beta clonotypes.

Looked up from germline, CDR1 is SGHTA and CDR2 is FQGNSA. The V segment lost 5 bases and the J segment 7 bases; nucleotides outside the gene matches: 7. The CDR3 has 16 residues. From the reads, TCRdb called clonotypes with MiXCR, one entry per CDR3 protein. The sample includes around 570,000 distinct CDR3 sequences, about 40% of them seen just once. This TCR was sampled from a human donor in good health (CMV status not recorded). Some clones in this sample may be carry-over from other donors' samples. This material consisted of cultured PBMCs, taken from culture after CMV antigen stimulation. This chain uses TRBV7-2 with TRBJ2-3; TRBD2 aligns across 15 bases. The CDR3 nucleotides read TGTGCCAGCAGCCCCCACGGGACTAGCGGGAGGTATACGCAGTATTTT. Translated: CASSPHGTSGRYTQYF.